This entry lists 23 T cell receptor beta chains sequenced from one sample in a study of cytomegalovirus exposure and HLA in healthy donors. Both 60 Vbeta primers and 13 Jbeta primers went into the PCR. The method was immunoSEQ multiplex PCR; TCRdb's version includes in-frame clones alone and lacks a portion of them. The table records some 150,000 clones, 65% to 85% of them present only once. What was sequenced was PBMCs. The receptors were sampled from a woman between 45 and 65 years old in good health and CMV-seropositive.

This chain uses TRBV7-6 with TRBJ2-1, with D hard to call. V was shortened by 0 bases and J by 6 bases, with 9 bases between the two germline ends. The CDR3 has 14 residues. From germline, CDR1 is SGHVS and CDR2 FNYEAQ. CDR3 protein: CASSLAVVANEQFF. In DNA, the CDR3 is TGTGCCAGCAGCTTAGCTGTAGTAGCCAATGAGCAGTTCTTC.

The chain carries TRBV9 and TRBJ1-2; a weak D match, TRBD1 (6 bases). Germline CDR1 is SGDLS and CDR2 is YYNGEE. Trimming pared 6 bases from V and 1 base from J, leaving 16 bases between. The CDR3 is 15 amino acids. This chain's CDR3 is CASTPMVDSNYGYTF. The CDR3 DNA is TGTGCCAGCACCCCGATGGTGGACAGTAACTATGGCTACACCTTC.

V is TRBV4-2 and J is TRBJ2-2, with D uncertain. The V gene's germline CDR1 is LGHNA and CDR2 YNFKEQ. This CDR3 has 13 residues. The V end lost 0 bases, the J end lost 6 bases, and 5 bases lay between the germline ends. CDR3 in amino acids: CASSQDSPGELFF. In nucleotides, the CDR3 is TGTGCCAGCAGCCAAGATAGTCCCGGGGAGCTGTTTTTT.

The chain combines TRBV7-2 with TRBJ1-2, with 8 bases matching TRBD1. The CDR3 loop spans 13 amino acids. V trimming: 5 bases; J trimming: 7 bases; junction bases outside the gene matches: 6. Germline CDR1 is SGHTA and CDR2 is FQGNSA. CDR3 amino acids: CASSQRQGFGYTF. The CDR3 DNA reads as TGTGCCAGCAGCCAGCGACAGGGGTTTGGCTACACCTTC.

In nucleotides, the CDR3 is TGTGCCAGCAGTAGCCGGACAACCACTGAGCAGTTCTTC. Its protein product is CASSSRTTTEQFF. The chain uses TRBV6-5 and TRBJ2-1, with D maybe TRBD1 (5 bases). The CDR3 is 13 amino acids. CDR1 and CDR2 (germline): MNHEY, SVGAGI. Trimming cost V 5 bases and J 9 bases, with 14 bases left between them.

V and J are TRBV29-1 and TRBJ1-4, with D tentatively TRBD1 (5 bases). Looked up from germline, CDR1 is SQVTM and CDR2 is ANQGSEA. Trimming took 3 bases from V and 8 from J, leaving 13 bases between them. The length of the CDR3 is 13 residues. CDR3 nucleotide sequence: TGCAGCGTTGAGGGCGGGGGGGGAGAAAAACTGTTTTTT. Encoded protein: CSVEGGGGEKLFF. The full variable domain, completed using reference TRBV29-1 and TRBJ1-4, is SAVISQKPSRDICQRGTSLTIQCQVDSQVTMMFWYRQQPGQSLTLIATANQGSEATYESGFVIDKFPISRPNLTFSTLTVSNMSPEDSSIYLCSVEGGGGEKLFFGSGTQLSVL.

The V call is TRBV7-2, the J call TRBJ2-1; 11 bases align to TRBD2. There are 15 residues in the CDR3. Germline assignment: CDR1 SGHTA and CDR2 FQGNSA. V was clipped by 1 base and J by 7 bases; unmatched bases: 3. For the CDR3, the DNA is TGTGCCAGCAGCTTAGTGGTAGCGGGAGGGAATGAGCAGTTCTTC. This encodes CASSLVVAGGNEQFF.

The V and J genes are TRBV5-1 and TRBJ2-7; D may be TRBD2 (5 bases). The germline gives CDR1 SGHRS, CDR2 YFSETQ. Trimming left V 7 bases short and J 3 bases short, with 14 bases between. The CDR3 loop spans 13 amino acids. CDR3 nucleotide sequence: TGCGCCAGCGGAAGCGGTTTATTCTACGAGCAGTACTTC. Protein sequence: CASGSGLFYEQYF.

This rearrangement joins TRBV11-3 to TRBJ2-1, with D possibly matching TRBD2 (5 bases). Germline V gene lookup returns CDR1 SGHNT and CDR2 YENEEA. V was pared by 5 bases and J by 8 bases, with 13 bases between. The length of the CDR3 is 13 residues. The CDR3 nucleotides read TGTGCCAGCAGCCCCACTAGTGGGTATGAGCAGTTCTTC. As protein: CASSPTSGYEQFF. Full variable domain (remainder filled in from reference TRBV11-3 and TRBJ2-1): EAGVVQSPRYKIIEKKQPVAFWCNPISGHNTLYWYLQNLGQGPELLIRYENEEAVDDSQLPKDRFSAERLKGVDSTLKIQPAELGDSAVYLCASSPTSGYEQFFGPGTRLTVL.

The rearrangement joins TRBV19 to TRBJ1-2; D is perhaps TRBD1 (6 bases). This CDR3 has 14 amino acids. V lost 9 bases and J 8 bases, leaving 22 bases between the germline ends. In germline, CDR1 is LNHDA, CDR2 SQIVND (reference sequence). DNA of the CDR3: TGTGCCAGCACCTCAGGGGAGCCCGTAGGCGGCTACACCTTC. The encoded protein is CASTSGEPVGGYTF.

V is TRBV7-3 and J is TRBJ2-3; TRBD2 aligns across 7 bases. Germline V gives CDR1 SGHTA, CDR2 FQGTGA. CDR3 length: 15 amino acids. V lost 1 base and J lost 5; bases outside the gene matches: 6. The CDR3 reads CASSLMWAGEDTQYF. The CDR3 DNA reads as TGTGCCAGCAGCTTAATGTGGGCGGGAGAAGATACGCAGTATTTT.

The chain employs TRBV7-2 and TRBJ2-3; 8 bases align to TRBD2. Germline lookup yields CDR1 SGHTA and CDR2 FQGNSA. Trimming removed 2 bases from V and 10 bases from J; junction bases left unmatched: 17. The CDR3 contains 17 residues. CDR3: CASSLFSAGGPGGSQYF. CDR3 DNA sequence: TGTGCCAGCAGCTTATTCTCGGCGGGGGGACCGGGGGGATCGCAGTATTTT.

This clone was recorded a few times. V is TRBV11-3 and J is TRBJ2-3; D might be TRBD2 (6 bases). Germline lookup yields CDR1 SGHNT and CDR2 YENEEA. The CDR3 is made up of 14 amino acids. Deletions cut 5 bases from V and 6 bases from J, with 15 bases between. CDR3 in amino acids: CASSPGWRVDTQYF. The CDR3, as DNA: TGTGCCAGCAGCCCTGGGTGGAGGGTGGATACGCAGTATTTT.

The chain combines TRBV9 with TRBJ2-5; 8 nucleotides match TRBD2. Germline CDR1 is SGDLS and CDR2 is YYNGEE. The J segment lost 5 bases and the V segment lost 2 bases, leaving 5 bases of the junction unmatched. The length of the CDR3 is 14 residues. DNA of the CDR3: TGTGCCAGCAGCGTCGGGGGGGGGCAGGAGACCCAGTACTTC. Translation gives CASSVGGGQETQYF.

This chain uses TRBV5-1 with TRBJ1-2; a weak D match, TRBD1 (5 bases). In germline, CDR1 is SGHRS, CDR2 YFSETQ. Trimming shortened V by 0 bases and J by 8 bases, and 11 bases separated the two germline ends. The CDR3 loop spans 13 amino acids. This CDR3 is CASSLASGNGYTF. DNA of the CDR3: TGCGCCAGCAGCTTGGCATCAGGGAACGGCTACACCTTC.

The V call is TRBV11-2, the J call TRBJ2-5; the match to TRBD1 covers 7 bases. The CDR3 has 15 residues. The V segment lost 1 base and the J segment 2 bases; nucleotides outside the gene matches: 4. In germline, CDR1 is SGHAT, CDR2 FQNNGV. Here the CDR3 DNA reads TGTGCCAGCAGCTTAGGAGGGACAGAACAAGAGACCCAGTACTTC. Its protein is CASSLGGTEQETQYF.

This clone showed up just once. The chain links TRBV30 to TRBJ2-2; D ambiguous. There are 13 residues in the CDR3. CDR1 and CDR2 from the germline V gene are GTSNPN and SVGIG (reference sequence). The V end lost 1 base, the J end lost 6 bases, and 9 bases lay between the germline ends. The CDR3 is CAWSASISGELFF. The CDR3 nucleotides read TGTGCCTGGAGTGCCTCTATTTCCGGGGAGCTGTTTTTT.

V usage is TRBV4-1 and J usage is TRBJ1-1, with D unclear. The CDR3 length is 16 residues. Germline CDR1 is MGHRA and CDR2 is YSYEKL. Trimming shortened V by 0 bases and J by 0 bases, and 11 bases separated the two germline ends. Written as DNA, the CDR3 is TGCGCCAGCAGCCAAGATCAACGCAGTTTGAACACTGAAGCTTTCTTT. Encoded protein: CASSQDQRSLNTEAFF.

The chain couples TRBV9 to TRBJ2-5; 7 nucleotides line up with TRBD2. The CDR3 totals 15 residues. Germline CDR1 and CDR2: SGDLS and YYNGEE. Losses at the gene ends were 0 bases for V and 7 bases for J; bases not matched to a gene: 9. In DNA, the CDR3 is TGTGCCAGCAGCGTAGCTGAGGGAGGGACCCGGACCCAGTACTTC. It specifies CASSVAEGGTRTQYF.

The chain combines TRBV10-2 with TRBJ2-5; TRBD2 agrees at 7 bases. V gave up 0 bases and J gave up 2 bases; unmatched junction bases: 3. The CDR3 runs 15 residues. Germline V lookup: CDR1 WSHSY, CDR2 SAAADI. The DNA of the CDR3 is TGCGCCAGCAGTGAGTCGGCTAGCGGACAAGAGACCCAGTACTTC. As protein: CASSESASGQETQYF.

The CDR3 DNA follows: TGTGCCACCAGCAGAGATCCATCCGGTTACGAGCAGTACTTC. Its translation: CATSRDPSGYEQYF. The rearrangement uses TRBV15 and TRBJ2-7; D is unclear. Germline CDR1 and CDR2: LNHNV and YYDKDF (reference sequence). The CDR3 length is 14 residues. Trimming removed 0 bases at V and 4 bases at J, with 10 bases between.

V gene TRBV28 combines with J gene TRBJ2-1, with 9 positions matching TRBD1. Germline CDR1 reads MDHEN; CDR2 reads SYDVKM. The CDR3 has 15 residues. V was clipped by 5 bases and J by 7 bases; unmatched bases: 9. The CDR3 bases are TGTGCCAGCAGTCTACAGGGGGCGTTAGGGAATGAGCAGTTCTTC. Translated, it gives CASSLQGALGNEQFF.

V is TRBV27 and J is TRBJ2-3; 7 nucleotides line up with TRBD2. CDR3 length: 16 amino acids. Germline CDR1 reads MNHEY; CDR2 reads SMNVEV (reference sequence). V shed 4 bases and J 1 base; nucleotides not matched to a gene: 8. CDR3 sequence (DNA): TGTGCCAGCAGTTCGACCGGGACTACCGGCACAGATACGCAGTATTTT. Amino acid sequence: CASSSTGTTGTDTQYF.